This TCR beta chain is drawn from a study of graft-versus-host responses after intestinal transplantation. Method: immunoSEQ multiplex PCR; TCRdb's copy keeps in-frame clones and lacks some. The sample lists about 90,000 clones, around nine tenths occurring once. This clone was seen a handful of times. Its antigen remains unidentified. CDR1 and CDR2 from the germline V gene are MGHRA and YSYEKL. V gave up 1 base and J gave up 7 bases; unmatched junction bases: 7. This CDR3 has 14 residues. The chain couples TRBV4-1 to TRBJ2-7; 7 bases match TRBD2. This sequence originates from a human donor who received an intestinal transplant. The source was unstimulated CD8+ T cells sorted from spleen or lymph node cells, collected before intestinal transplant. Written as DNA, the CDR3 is TGCGCCAGCAGCCAAGTCGGCCGGGGGGAAGAGCAGTACTTC. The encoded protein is CASSQVGRGEEQYF.